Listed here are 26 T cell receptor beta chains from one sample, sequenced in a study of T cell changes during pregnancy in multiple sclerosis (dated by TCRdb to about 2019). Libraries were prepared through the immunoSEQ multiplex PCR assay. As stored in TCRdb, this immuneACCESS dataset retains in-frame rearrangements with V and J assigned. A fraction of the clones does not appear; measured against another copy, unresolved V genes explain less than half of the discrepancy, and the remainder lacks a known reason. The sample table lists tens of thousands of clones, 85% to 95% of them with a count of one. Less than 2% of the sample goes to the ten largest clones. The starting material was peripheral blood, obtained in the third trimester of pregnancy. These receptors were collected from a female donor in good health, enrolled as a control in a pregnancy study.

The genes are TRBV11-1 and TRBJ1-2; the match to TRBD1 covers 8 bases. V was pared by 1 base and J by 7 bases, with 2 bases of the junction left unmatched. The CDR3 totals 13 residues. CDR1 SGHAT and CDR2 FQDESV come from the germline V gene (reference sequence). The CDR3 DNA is TGTGCCAGCAGCTTAGGACAGGGGACTGGCTACACCTTC. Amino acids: CASSLGQGTGYTF.

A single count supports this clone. This CDR3 is CASSAGTSGRLGTGELFF. The CDR3 DNA is TGTGCCAGCAGCGCCGGGACTAGCGGGAGGTTGGGGACCGGGGAGCTGTTTTTT. The V and J genes are TRBV7-2 and TRBJ2-2; 15 nucleotides match TRBD2. Germline V CDR1 and CDR2: SGHTA, FQGNSA. Unmatched junction bases numbered 9, after V lost 5 bases and J lost 5 bases. This CDR3 is 18 amino acids long.

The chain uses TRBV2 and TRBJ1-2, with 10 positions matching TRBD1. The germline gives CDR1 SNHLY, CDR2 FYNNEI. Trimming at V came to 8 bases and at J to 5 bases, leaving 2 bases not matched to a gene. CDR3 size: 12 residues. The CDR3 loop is CASGGQGYGYTF. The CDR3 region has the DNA TGTGCCAGCGGGGGACAGGGGTATGGCTACACCTTC.

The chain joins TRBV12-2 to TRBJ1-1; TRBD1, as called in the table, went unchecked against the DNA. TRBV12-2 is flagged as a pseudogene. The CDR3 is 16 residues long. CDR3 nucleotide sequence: TGTGCAAGTCGCCAGGGGGCGCCCCCACTCTTAATGAAAACTTTCTTT. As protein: CASRQGAPPLLMKTFF.

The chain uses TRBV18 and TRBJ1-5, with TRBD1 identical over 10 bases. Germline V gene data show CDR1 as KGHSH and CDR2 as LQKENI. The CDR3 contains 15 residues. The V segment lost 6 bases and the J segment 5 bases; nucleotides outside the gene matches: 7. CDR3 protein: CASSGGQGTHQPQHF. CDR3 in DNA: TGTGCCAGCTCGGGGGGACAGGGGACCCATCAGCCCCAGCATTTT.

The CDR3: CASSYSVGKYEQYF. The CDR3 nucleotides are TGTGCCAGCAGTTACTCGGTGGGCAAATACGAGCAGTACTTC. The chain recombines TRBV6-5 with TRBJ2-7, with D uncertain. The CDR3 length is 14 residues. Germline assignment: CDR1 MNHEY and CDR2 SVGAGI. The V gene lost 0 bases and the J gene lost 4 bases, with 10 bases spanning the gap.

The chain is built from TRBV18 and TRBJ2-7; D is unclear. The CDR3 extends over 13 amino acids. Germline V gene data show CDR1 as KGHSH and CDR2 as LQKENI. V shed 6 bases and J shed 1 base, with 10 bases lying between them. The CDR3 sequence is CASSPTVSYEQYF. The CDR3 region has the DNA TGTGCCAGCTCTCCGACTGTATCCTACGAGCAGTACTTC.

In nucleotides, the CDR3 is TGTGCCACAAGCCTCCTAGAGACCCAGTACTTC. It is translated as CATSLLETQYF. The chain employs TRBV15 and TRBJ2-5, with no clear D. Trimming pared 9 bases from V and 4 bases from J, leaving 9 bases between. The germline gives CDR1 LNHNV, CDR2 YYDKDF (reference sequence). The CDR3 loop spans 11 amino acids.

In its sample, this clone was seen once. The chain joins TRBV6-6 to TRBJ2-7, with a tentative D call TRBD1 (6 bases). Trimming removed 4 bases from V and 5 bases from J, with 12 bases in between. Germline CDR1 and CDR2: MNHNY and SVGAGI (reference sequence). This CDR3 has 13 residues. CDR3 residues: CASSSTGLDEQYF. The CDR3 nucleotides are TGTGCCAGCAGTTCCACAGGGTTAGACGAGCAGTACTTC.

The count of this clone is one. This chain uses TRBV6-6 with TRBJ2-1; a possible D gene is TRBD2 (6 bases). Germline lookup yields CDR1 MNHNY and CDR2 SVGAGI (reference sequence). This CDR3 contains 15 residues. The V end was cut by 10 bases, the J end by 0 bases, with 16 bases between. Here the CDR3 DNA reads TGTGCCACAGAAGGACGGGACTCCTCCTACAATGAGCAGTTCTTC. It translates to CATEGRDSSYNEQFF.

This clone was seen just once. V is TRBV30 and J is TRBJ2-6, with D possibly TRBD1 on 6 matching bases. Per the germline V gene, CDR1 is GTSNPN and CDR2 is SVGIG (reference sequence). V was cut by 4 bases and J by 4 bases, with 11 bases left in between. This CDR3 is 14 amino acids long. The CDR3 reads CAWTLGGGANVLTF. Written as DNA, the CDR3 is TGTGCCTGGACCTTAGGGGGAGGGGCCAACGTCCTGACTTTC.

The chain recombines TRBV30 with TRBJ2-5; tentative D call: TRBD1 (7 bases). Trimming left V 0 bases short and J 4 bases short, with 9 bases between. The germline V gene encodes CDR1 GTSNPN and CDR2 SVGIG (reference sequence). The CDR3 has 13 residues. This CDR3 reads CAWSVQGGETQYF. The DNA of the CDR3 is TGTGCCTGGAGTGTCCAGGGGGGAGAGACCCAGTACTTC.

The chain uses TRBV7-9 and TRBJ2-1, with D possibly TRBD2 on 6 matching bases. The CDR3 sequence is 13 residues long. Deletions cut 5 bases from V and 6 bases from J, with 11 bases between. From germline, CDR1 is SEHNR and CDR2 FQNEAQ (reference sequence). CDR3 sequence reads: CASSPRDSNEQFF. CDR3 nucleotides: TGTGCCAGCAGCCCCCGGGACTCCAATGAGCAGTTCTTC.

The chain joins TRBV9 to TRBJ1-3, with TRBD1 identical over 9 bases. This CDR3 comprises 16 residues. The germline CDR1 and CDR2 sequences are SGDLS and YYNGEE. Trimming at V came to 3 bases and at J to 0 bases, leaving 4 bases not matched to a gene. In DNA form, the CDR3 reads TGTGCCAGCAGCGGGGGACAGGGCACCTCTGGAAACACCATATATTTT. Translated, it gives CASSGGQGTSGNTIYF.

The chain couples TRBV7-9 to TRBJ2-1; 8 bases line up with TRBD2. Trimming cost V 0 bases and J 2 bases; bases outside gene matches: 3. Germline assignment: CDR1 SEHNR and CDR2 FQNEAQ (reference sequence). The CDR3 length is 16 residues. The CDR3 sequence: CASSLARGGPYNEQFF. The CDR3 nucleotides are TGTGCCAGCAGCTTAGCACGGGGGGGGCCCTACAATGAGCAGTTCTTC.

The CDR3 bases are TGTGCCAGCAGCCAAGATCTTCCAGCGGGCCTTTCCTACGAGCAGTACTTC. Translating gives CASSQDLPAGLSYEQYF. The chain joins TRBV4-2 to TRBJ2-7, with D possibly matching TRBD2 (6 bases). The germline CDR1 and CDR2 sequences are LGHNA and YNFKEQ. The CDR3 runs 17 residues. The V end was cut by 0 bases, the J end by 1 base, with 16 bases between.

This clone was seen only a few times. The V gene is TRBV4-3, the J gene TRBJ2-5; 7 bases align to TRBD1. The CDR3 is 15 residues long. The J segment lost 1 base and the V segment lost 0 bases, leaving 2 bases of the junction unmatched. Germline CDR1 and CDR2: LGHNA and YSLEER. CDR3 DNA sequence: TGCGCCAGCAGCCAAGATGGGGACAGCCAAGAGACCCAGTACTTC. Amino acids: CASSQDGDSQETQYF.

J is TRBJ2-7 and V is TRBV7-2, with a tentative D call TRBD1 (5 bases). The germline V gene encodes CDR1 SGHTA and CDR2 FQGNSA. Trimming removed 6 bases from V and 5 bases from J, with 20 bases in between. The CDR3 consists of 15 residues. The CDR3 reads CASRSGRQSGDEQYF. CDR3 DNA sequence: TGTGCCAGCAGGTCCGGTCGACAGTCAGGTGACGAGCAGTACTTC.

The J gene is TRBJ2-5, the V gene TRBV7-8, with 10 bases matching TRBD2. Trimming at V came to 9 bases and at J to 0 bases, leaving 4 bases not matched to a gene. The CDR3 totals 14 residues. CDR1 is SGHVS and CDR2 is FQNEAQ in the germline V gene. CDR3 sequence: CASTTSGYQETQYF. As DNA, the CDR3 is TGTGCCAGTACGACTAGCGGGTACCAAGAGACCCAGTACTTC.

The CDR3 bases are TGTGCCAGTAGTCCCCGGGACTTTAATGAGCAGTTCTTC. Translated, it gives CASSPRDFNEQFF. V gene TRBV19 combines with J gene TRBJ2-1, with D perhaps matching TRBD2 (6 bases). The CDR3 runs to 13 residues. Germline V lookup: CDR1 LNHDA, CDR2 SQIVND (reference sequence). The ends were cut back, 5 bases at V and 7 bases at J, with 12 bases in the middle.

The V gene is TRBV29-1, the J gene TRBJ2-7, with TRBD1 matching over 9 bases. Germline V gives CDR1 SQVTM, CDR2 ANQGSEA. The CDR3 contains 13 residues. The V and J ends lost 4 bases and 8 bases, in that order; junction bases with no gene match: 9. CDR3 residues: CSVVKGQGVKQYF. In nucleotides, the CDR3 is TGCAGCGTTGTTAAGGGACAGGGAGTCAAGCAGTACTTC.

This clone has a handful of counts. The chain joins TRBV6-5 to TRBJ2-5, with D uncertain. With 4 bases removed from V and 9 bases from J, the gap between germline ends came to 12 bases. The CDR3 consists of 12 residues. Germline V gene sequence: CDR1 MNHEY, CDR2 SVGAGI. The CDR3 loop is CASSFFSGPQYF. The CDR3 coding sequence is TGTGCCAGCAGTTTTTTCTCCGGTCCCCAGTACTTC.

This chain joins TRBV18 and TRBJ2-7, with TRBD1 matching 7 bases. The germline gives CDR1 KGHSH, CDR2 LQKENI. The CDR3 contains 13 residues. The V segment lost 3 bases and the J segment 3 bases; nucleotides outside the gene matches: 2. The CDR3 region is CASSPGQLYEQYF. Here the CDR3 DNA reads TGTGCCAGCTCACCGGGACAGCTCTACGAGCAGTACTTC.

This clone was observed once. The CDR3 reads CASTLGGGDIQYF. In DNA form, the CDR3 reads TGTGCCAGCACCCTGGGAGGGGGGGACATTCAGTACTTC. The V call is TRBV28, the J call TRBJ2-4; perhaps TRBD2 as D (7 bases). The CDR3 extends over 13 amino acids. Trimming left V 7 bases short and J 8 bases short, with 15 bases between. Germline lookup yields CDR1 MDHEN and CDR2 SYDVKM.

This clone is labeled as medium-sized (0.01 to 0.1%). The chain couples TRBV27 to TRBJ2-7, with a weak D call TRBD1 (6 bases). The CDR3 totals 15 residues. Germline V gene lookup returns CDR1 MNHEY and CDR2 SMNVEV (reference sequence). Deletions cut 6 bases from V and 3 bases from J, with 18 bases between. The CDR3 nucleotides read TGTGCCAGCAGCCCCGGGACATACGGTTACTACGAGCAGTACTTC. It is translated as CASSPGTYGYYEQYF.

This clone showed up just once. CDR3 region: CASDRSSYNEQFF. The CDR3 DNA is TGTGCCAGTGACCGGAGCTCCTACAATGAGCAGTTCTTC. This chain joins TRBV30 and TRBJ2-1; no clear D. CDR1 and CDR2 from the germline V gene are GTSNPN and SVGIG (reference sequence). The V gene lost 8 bases and the J gene lost 0 bases, with 11 bases spanning the gap. The CDR3 is made up of 13 amino acids.